This TCR beta chain was observed in a study of blood T cell repertoires in COVID-19. Study in general: COVID-19 samples collected from the United States, Italy and Spain covered acute and convalescent phases. T cells, B-cell-depleted T cells, or PBMCs provided the cDNA or gDNA that served as material.

J was trimmed by 8 bases and V by 2 bases; bases with no gene match: 6. CDR1 is SGHTA and CDR2 is FQGNSA in the germline V gene. The CDR3 runs 14 residues. In the original processing: Quantification of nucleated cells was approximated via reference gene primer amplification. Sequencing was performed with immunoSEQ multiplex PCR; in TCRdb, only in-frame clones are kept and a portion is missing. D and trimming come from the DNA, and the V and J calls and clone size come from that table. The data contain about 140,000 clones, 85% to 90% of them singletons. The sequence was collected from a woman aged 35 to 49 with acute or convalescent COVID-19. The sequenced sample was peripheral blood. This chain joins TRBV7-2 and TRBJ2-4, with TRBD2 matching over 7 bases. The CDR3, as DNA: TGTGCCAGCAGCTTACGGAGGGGAGGGGACATTCAGTACTTC. The encoded protein is CASSLRRGGDIQYF.